This TCR beta chain was obtained from a study of tumor and adjacent non-tumor tissue in lung cancer. The CDR3 extends over 14 amino acids. This clonotype has only one observation. A much larger clonotype is one base distant, so this may be a read error. Three rounds of nested PCR, following a modified ARM-PCR protocol, produced the TCRbeta library. MiXCR was run by TCRdb on the multiplex PCR reads, yielding one entry per CDR3 protein. The table includes fewer than 85,000 distinct CDR3 sequences, roughly 76% detected once. No cell sorting was done before RNA was extracted from the tissue. The receptor comes from a woman aged 50 to 60 with non-small cell lung cancer. The genes are TRBV12-3 or TRBV12-4 and TRBJ2-5; D possibly corresponds to TRBD2 (6 bases). The sequenced sample consisted of lung tumor tissue. CDR3 in amino acids: CASSSAEGTESQYF. The CDR3 coding sequence is TGTGCCAGCAGTTCAGCGGAGGGAACAGAGAGCCAGTACTTC.